The 32 T cell receptor beta chains in this list originate from one sample, sequenced in a study of response to subunit inactivated influenza vaccine. In TCRdb, the RT-PCR reads were re-called with MiXCR into one record per CDR3 protein. The table records 400,000 to 550,000 distinct CDR3 sequences, around 25% of them present only once. The source material was CD4+ T cells sorted from PBMCs, sampled 4 to 6 days after vaccination. The origin of the receptors is a middle-aged man who received an inactivated influenza vaccine.

The genes are TRBV7-9 and TRBJ1-4, with a tentative D call TRBD1 (5 bases). V lost 4 bases to trimming and J lost 4 bases, with 13 bases between them. From germline, CDR1 is SEHNR and CDR2 FQNEAQ (reference sequence). This CDR3 contains 15 residues. CDR3 DNA: TGTGCCAGCAGCTGGGACTGGGGGGTTAATGAAAAACTGTTTTTT. Protein: CASSWDWGVNEKLFF.

This clonotype occurred a few times. This rearrangement joins TRBV14 to TRBJ2-1, with 11 nucleotides matching TRBD2. The CDR3 is 16 amino acids. CDR1 is SGHDN and CDR2 is FVKESK in the germline V gene. With V trimmed by 3 bases and J by 7 bases, 8 bases remained unmatched. CDR3 sequence: CASSQLLGLAVNEQFF. The DNA for the CDR3 is TGTGCCAGCAGCCAGCTTCTGGGACTAGCGGTTAATGAGCAGTTCTTC. The complete variable domain, with remaining parts taken from reference TRBV14 and TRBJ2-1, reads EAGVTQFPSHSVIEKGQTVTLRCDPISGHDNLYWYRRVMGKEIKFLLHFVKESKQDESGMPNNRFLAERTGGTYSTLKVQPAELEDSGVYFCASSQLLGLAVNEQFFGPGTRLTVL.

The rearrangement joins TRBV5-1 to TRBJ2-1; D may correspond to TRBD1 or TRBD2 (6 bases each). This CDR3 region has 14 residues. V was cut by 5 bases and J by 2 bases, with 11 bases left in between. Per germline, CDR1 SGHRS and CDR2 YFSETQ. DNA of the CDR3: TGCGCCAGCAGTCAAGGGGGGCCCTACAATGAGCAGTTCTTC. Translated, it gives CASSQGGPYNEQFF.

This clonotype was seen a handful of times. This chain joins TRBV10-2 and TRBJ2-7; D is unresolved. CDR3 length equals 14 residues. Germline CDR1 reads WSHSY; CDR2 reads SAAADI. Between the trimmed V and J ends, which lost 0 bases and 0 bases, there was a span of 6 bases. The CDR3 region is CASSESGGSYEQYF. Written as DNA, the CDR3 is TGCGCCAGCAGTGAGTCTGGCGGCTCCTACGAGCAGTACTTC.

There are many counts of this clonotype. The chain joins TRBV9 to TRBJ2-3, with unresolved D. CDR1 is SGDLS and CDR2 is YYNGEE in the germline V gene. V lost 6 bases and J lost 2, with 1 base in between. The CDR3 consists of 10 residues. The DNA for the CDR3 is TGTGCCAGCAACACAGATACGCAGTATTTT. Protein sequence: CASNTDTQYF.

This clonotype was recorded many times. The chain recombines TRBV12-3 or TRBV12-4 with TRBJ1-2, with a possible D match to TRBD1 (5 bases). The V gene lost 6 bases and the J gene lost 5 bases, with 13 bases spanning the gap. The CDR3 length is 13 residues. This CDR3 is CASRDMSPYGYTF. In nucleotides, the CDR3 is TGTGCCAGCAGGGACATGAGCCCTTATGGCTACACCTTC.

This clonotype was counted between two and nine times. V gene TRBV20-1 combines with J gene TRBJ2-1; the match to TRBD2 covers 9 bases. Germline V lookup: CDR1 DFQATT, CDR2 SNEGSKA (reference sequence). This CDR3 has 16 residues. Trimming at V came to 1 base and at J to 2 bases, leaving 6 bases not matched to a gene. CDR3 amino acids: CSARGDSGSTYNEQFF. The DNA for the CDR3 is TGCAGTGCTAGAGGAGATAGCGGGAGTACCTACAATGAGCAGTTCTTC.

This clonotype was picked up many times. J is TRBJ1-1 and V is TRBV12-3 or TRBV12-4; possibly TRBD1 for D (5 bases). Trimming took 7 bases from V and 4 from J, leaving 13 bases between them. The CDR3 runs to 13 residues. Here the CDR3 reads CASTRGEGTEAFF. Written as DNA, the CDR3 is TGTGCCAGCACCCGGGGGGAGGGCACTGAAGCTTTCTTT.

The J gene is TRBJ1-4, the V gene TRBV9, with D possibly TRBD1 on 5 matching bases. The CDR3 length is 15 residues. V lost 3 bases, J lost 3 bases, and 12 bases lay in between. Germline CDR1 and CDR2: SGDLS and YYNGEE. Here the CDR3 reads CASSGSQGANEKLFF. The CDR3 DNA sequence: TGTGCCAGCAGCGGATCTCAGGGCGCTAATGAAAAACTGTTTTTT.

The genes are TRBV28 and TRBJ2-7; D gene unclear. The CDR3 runs to 16 residues. Germline V gene lookup returns CDR1 MDHEN and CDR2 SYDVKM. Deletions cut 6 bases from V and 1 base from J, with 19 bases between. The CDR3 reads CASSHRKGKGSYEQYF. CDR3 bases: TGTGCCAGCAGCCACCGTAAAGGGAAAGGGTCCTACGAGCAGTACTTC.

Ten or more counts support this clonotype. The genes are TRBV20-1 and TRBJ2-7; 7 bases line up with TRBD2. This CDR3 is 14 amino acids long. J lost 0 bases, V lost 6 bases, and 8 bases had no gene match. CDR1 and CDR2 from the germline V gene are DFQATT and SNEGSKA (reference sequence). The CDR3: CSAQSGIGSYEQYF. As DNA, the CDR3 is TGCAGTGCGCAGAGCGGGATAGGCTCCTACGAGCAGTACTTC.

This clonotype turned up a few times. The chain couples TRBV20-1 to TRBJ2-7, with a tentative D call TRBD1 (7 bases). The V gene's germline CDR1 is DFQATT and CDR2 SNEGSKA (reference sequence). The CDR3 covers 13 residues. The ends were cut back, 5 bases at V and 2 bases at J, with 13 bases in the middle. The CDR3 reads CSAGGTVAYEQYF. DNA of the CDR3: TGCAGTGCTGGGGGGACAGTAGCCTACGAGCAGTACTTC.

This clonotype occurred a few times. The J gene is TRBJ1-4, the V gene TRBV12-3 or TRBV12-4; 8 bases line up with TRBD1. V was pared by 0 bases and J by 15 bases, with 12 bases of the junction left unmatched. This CDR3 has 15 residues. The CDR3 loop reads CASSLAAGGAPQVFF. The CDR3 DNA follows: TGTGCCAGCAGTTTAGCGGCAGGGGGCGCCCCCCAGGTGTTTTTT.

This clonotype was detected only a few times. The gene calls are TRBV7-2 and TRBJ2-1; D gene uncertain. V was clipped by 5 bases and J by 8 bases, with 13 bases between them. Germline V gene lookup returns CDR1 SGHTA and CDR2 FQGNSA. The CDR3 consists of 13 residues. The CDR3 protein is CASSLDPKHEQFF. For the CDR3, the DNA is TGTGCCAGCAGCCTTGACCCCAAGCATGAGCAGTTCTTC.

The V gene is TRBV7-9, the J gene TRBJ1-4, with a weak D call TRBD1 (6 bases). CDR1 SEHNR and CDR2 FQNEAQ come from the germline V gene (reference sequence). The V end lost 0 bases, the J end lost 8 bases, and 19 bases lay between the germline ends. This CDR3 has 17 residues. The CDR3 spells CASSLARGTSSGEKLFF. DNA for the CDR3: TGTGCCAGCAGCTTAGCAAGGGGGACGTCATCAGGAGAAAAACTGTTTTTT.

This clonotype was seen a few times. The V call is TRBV5-1, the J call TRBJ2-3, with 7 bases fitting TRBD2. Germline CDR1 SGHRS, CDR2 YFSETQ. With 1 base clipped from V and 1 base from J, the junction kept 3 bases outside the gene matches. The CDR3 sequence is 15 residues long. The CDR3 loop is CASSLRSGGTDTQYF. Written as DNA, the CDR3 is TGCGCCAGCAGCTTGCGGAGCGGGGGCACAGATACGCAGTATTTT.

This chain uses TRBV5-5 with TRBJ2-3, with unresolved D. This CDR3 has 16 residues. V was shortened by 1 base and J by 0 bases, with 12 bases between the two germline ends. Germline V gives CDR1 SGHKS, CDR2 YYEKEE (reference sequence). CDR3 coding DNA: TGTGCCAGCAGCTTGAGCCCCCAAATAAGCACAGATACGCAGTATTTT. Its protein product is CASSLSPQISTDTQYF.

At least ten counts were recorded for this clonotype. The J gene is TRBJ2-7, the V gene TRBV4-3; TRBD2 agrees at 7 bases. Germline-derived CDR1 and CDR2 are LGHNA and YSLEER. With V trimmed by 5 bases and J by 1 base, 5 bases remained unmatched. The CDR3 sequence is 14 residues long. As DNA, the CDR3 is TGCGCCAGCAGCGGAGGACTAGGATCCTACGAGCAGTACTTC. It encodes CASSGGLGSYEQYF.

This clonotype was observed a handful of times. The V and J genes are TRBV12-3 or TRBV12-4 and TRBJ2-1, with TRBD1 identical over 9 bases. This CDR3 contains 14 residues. V trimming: 6 bases; J trimming: 5 bases; junction bases outside the gene matches: 5. The CDR3: CASSHRDRDNEQFF. For the CDR3, the DNA is TGTGCCAGCAGCCACCGGGACAGGGACAATGAGCAGTTCTTC.

The chain has TRBV6-1 and TRBJ2-7; D is undetermined. Germline CDR1 reads MNHNS; CDR2 reads SASEGT. The CDR3 extends over 13 amino acids. Trimming removed 9 bases at V and 3 bases at J, with 15 bases between. The CDR3 nucleotides read TGTGCCAGTAGTAGAGCAGGATTCTACGAGCAGTACTTC. Translated: CASSRAGFYEQYF.

The chain uses TRBV5-6 and TRBJ1-4; D gene ambiguous. The CDR3 runs to 14 residues. Germline loops: CDR1 SGHDT, CDR2 YYEEEE. With 0 bases removed from V and 4 bases from J, the gap between germline ends came to 7 bases. The CDR3 region is CASSLAGFNEKLFF. The CDR3 DNA sequence: TGTGCCAGCAGCTTGGCCGGGTTTAATGAAAAACTGTTTTTT.

J is TRBJ2-1 and V is TRBV6-5; the D gene is possibly TRBD1 (5 bases). Per the germline V gene, CDR1 is MNHEY and CDR2 is SVGAGI. With 0 bases removed from V and 1 base from J, the gap between germline ends came to 10 bases. The CDR3 runs to 16 residues. CDR3 region: CASSYSRRVSYNEQFF. The CDR3 DNA follows: TGTGCCAGCAGTTACTCGCGCAGGGTGTCCTACAATGAGCAGTTCTTC.

The chain carries TRBV7-3 and TRBJ2-2; the D is unclear. The V and J ends lost 3 bases and 1 base respectively, with 6 bases between them. Germline loops: CDR1 SGHTA, CDR2 FQGTGA. The CDR3 contains 14 residues. The CDR3 sequence: CASSLLLNTGELFF. As DNA, the CDR3 is TGTGCCAGCAGCTTGCTCTTGAACACCGGGGAGCTGTTTTTT.

This clonotype came up a few times. V gene TRBV5-1 combines with J gene TRBJ1-4, with unresolved D. The CDR3 runs 14 residues. Germline values: CDR1 SGHRS, CDR2 YFSETQ. Trimming removed 4 bases at V and 0 bases at J, with 7 bases between. The CDR3 loop is CASSAATTNEKLFF. Written as DNA, the CDR3 is TGCGCCAGCAGCGCGGCAACAACTAATGAAAAACTGTTTTTT.

This chain joins TRBV6-2 or TRBV6-3 and TRBJ1-1; D unclear. The CDR3 covers 14 residues. Germline lookup yields CDR1 MNHEY and CDR2 SVGEGT. Trimming removed 6 bases at V and 0 bases at J, with 11 bases between. CDR3 DNA: TGTGCCAGCAGCAAAAGTTCGTTGAACACTGAAGCTTTCTTT. The encoded protein is CASSKSSLNTEAFF.

This chain joins TRBV6-5 and TRBJ2-5, with no clear D. The CDR3 totals 15 residues. Between the trimmed V and J ends, which lost 4 bases and 5 bases, there was a span of 17 bases. Germline V lookup: CDR1 MNHEY, CDR2 SVGAGI. The chain's CDR3 is CASSSSRSYYETQYF. The DNA of the CDR3 is TGTGCCAGCAGTTCGAGCAGGAGTTATTATGAGACCCAGTACTTC.

A few counts support this clonotype. This rearrangement joins TRBV6-5 to TRBJ2-3; tentative D call: TRBD2 (6 bases). This CDR3 contains 12 residues. Germline CDR1 is MNHEY and CDR2 is SVGAGI. Trimming took off 2 bases at V and 8 bases at J, with 8 bases between the two ends. Here the CDR3 DNA reads TGTGCCAGCAGTTACATGGGGGGTACGCAGTATTTT. This encodes CASSYMGGTQYF.

The V call is TRBV7-9, the J call TRBJ2-4, with 7 positions matching TRBD1. Losses at the gene ends were 1 base for V and 9 bases for J; bases not matched to a gene: 9. The germline gives CDR1 SEHNR, CDR2 FQNEAQ (reference sequence). The CDR3 is 15 residues long. Here the CDR3 DNA reads TGTGCCAGCAGCTTAGGGACAGGAACGGATCTCATTCAGTACTTC. This codes for CASSLGTGTDLIQYF.

The genes are TRBV11-3 and TRBJ1-1; D not resolved. Germline CDR1 reads SGHNT; CDR2 reads YENEEA. The V gene lost 5 bases and the J gene lost 1 base, with 11 bases spanning the gap. The CDR3 extends over 14 amino acids. DNA of the CDR3: TGTGCCAGCAGCGACGGCGACCGGAACACTGAAGCTTTCTTT. It yields the protein CASSDGDRNTEAFF.

CDR3 loop: CASSSWTRRTDTQYF. DNA of the CDR3: TGTGCCAGCAGTTCATGGACTAGACGCACAGATACGCAGTATTTT. V usage is TRBV12-3 or TRBV12-4 and J usage is TRBJ2-3; the match to TRBD2 covers 7 bases. V lost 4 bases to trimming and J lost 1 base; unmatched junction nucleotides: 5. The CDR3 spans 15 residues.

This chain joins TRBV15 and TRBJ2-3; TRBD1 matches at 7 bases. The V segment lost 8 bases and the J segment 2 bases; nucleotides outside the gene matches: 7. The V gene's germline CDR1 is LNHNV and CDR2 YYDKDF (reference sequence). This CDR3 region has 14 residues. For the CDR3, the DNA is TGTGCCACCGCTAGGGACAGCCTCACAGATACGCAGTATTTT. The encoded protein is CATARDSLTDTQYF.

This clonotype has only a few counts. The V call is TRBV5-1, the J call TRBJ2-5, with no clear D. Germline V gives CDR1 SGHRS, CDR2 YFSETQ. Trimming took 2 bases from V and 5 from J, leaving 7 bases between them. This CDR3 has 12 residues. CDR3 bases: TGCGCCAGCAGCTTACAACAGGAGACCCAGTACTTC. Amino acids: CASSLQQETQYF.